The 26 T cell receptor beta chains listed next were all sequenced from one sample in a study of CD8 T cells in ankylosing spondylitis. General observations from the study: Fewer than 10 highly homologous variants formed a TCR beta motif that appeared characteristic of ankylosing spondylitis blood.

TCRdb ran MiXCR on the 5' RACE reads and lists one entry per CDR3 protein. The sample holds about 450,000 distinct CDR3 sequences, roughly 26% seen once. No antigen is known for these receptors. The sequenced material came from blood, either unsorted or a sorted T cell fraction (not recorded which). These TCRs come from a male donor with ankylosing spondylitis.

Only a few counts were recorded for this clonotype. V is TRBV6-1 and J is TRBJ1-1; unclear D gene. Trimming removed 2 bases from V and 3 bases from J, with 13 bases in between. The CDR3 is made up of 15 amino acids. Germline V CDR1 and CDR2: MNHNS, SASEGT. CDR3 sequence: CASSERIPKDTEAFF. The CDR3 DNA sequence: TGTGCCAGCAGTGAAAGAATCCCGAAGGACACTGAAGCTTTCTTT.

The V gene is TRBV3-1, the J gene TRBJ1-2; D is unclear. CDR3 length equals 13 residues. Trimming took 1 base from V and 4 from J, leaving 7 bases between them. Germline CDR1 reads LGHDT; CDR2 reads YNNKEL (reference sequence). The CDR3, as DNA: TGTGCCAGCAGCCAAGGGTCTGTCTATGGCTACACCTTC. Translation gives CASSQGSVYGYTF.

The V call is TRBV2, the J call TRBJ2-1; unclear D gene. V was shortened by 4 bases and J by 6 bases, with 7 bases between the two germline ends. The CDR3 is 12 amino acids. CDR1 is SNHLY and CDR2 is FYNNEI in the germline V gene. The CDR3 loop is CASSVYGNEQFF. The CDR3 nucleotides are TGTGCCAGCAGTGTTTATGGCAATGAGCAGTTCTTC.

This clonotype occurred a few times. The J gene is TRBJ2-1, the V gene TRBV20-1, with TRBD2 matching 14 bases. Germline V lookup: CDR1 DFQATT, CDR2 SNEGSKA (reference sequence). The CDR3 has 17 residues. The junction had 3 bases not matched to a gene; V was cut back by 0 bases and J by 2 bases. This CDR3 is CSARDGTSGSPYNEQFF. In DNA form, the CDR3 reads TGCAGTGCTAGAGATGGGACTAGCGGGAGTCCCTACAATGAGCAGTTCTTC.

This chain joins TRBV5-6 and TRBJ2-1; D may be TRBD2 (5 bases). The germline V gene encodes CDR1 SGHDT and CDR2 YYEEEE. CDR3 size: 13 residues. Trimming removed 4 bases from V and 8 bases from J, with 13 bases in between. The CDR3 is CASSHTDSYEQFF. The CDR3 coding sequence is TGTGCCAGCAGCCACACGGACTCGTATGAGCAGTTCTTC.

The V gene is TRBV18, the J gene TRBJ2-1, with a tentative D call TRBD1 (5 bases). The CDR3 length is 16 residues. The germline V and J ends were trimmed by 6 bases and 2 bases, with 17 bases remaining between them. The germline gives CDR1 KGHSH, CDR2 LQKENI. CDR3 in amino acids: CASSPIGGAAYNEQFF. The CDR3 nucleotides read TGTGCCAGCTCGCCCATTGGTGGGGCCGCCTACAATGAGCAGTTCTTC.

This chain connects TRBV7-9 to TRBJ1-1, with D perhaps matching TRBD1 (6 bases). The CDR3 covers 12 residues. V lost 5 bases to trimming and J lost 11 bases, with 15 bases between them. Germline V gene data show CDR1 as SEHNR and CDR2 as FQNEAQ (reference sequence). This chain's CDR3 is CASSPYWGAAFF. In nucleotides, the CDR3 is TGTGCCAGCAGCCCTTACTGGGGGGCTGCTTTCTTT.

This clonotype was detected a few times. V gene TRBV14 combines with J gene TRBJ1-1; 7 bases agree with TRBD1. Germline V gene lookup returns CDR1 SGHDN and CDR2 FVKESK. The CDR3 is 16 residues long. Unmatched junction bases numbered 6, after V lost 2 bases and J lost 0 bases. The CDR3 loop is CASSQWTGVLNTEAFF. The DNA of the CDR3 is TGTGCCAGCAGCCAATGGACAGGCGTTCTGAACACTGAAGCTTTCTTT.

This chain links TRBV6-2 or TRBV6-3 with TRBJ2-6, with D maybe TRBD1 (5 bases). The germline CDR1 and CDR2 sequences are MNHEY and SVGEGT. V was cut by 10 bases and J by 2 bases, with 15 bases left in between. CDR3 length: 15 amino acids. The CDR3 loop is CAISGKEAGANVLTF. The DNA for the CDR3 is TGTGCCATCTCAGGGAAAGAGGCTGGGGCCAACGTCCTGACTTTC.

This clonotype has more than one count but fewer than ten. The rearrangement links TRBV11-2 to TRBJ2-3; 8 bases agree with TRBD2. Trimming at V came to 3 bases and at J to 1 base, leaving 3 bases not matched to a gene. CDR1 and CDR2 from the germline V gene are SGHAT and FQNNGV. The CDR3 totals 15 residues. The CDR3 spells CASSFSGKGTDTQYF. The CDR3 bases are TGTGCCAGCAGCTTTAGCGGGAAGGGCACAGATACGCAGTATTTT.

The V call is TRBV25-1, the J call TRBJ2-7; tentatively, D is TRBD2 (6 bases). The CDR3 runs to 16 residues. The V gene's germline CDR1 is MGHDK and CDR2 SYGVNS. V dropped 4 bases and J dropped 1 base, with 17 bases sitting between them. CDR3 bases: TGTGCCAGCAGTGCCCCCGAGAGTAGCGGTTCCTACGAGCAGTACTTC. Residues: CASSAPESSGSYEQYF.

The chain joins TRBV5-1 to TRBJ2-2, with 9 bases fitting TRBD1. J was trimmed by 6 bases and V by 4 bases; bases with no gene match: 10. The germline V gene has CDR1 SGHRS and CDR2 YFSETQ. This CDR3 contains 16 residues. CDR3 nucleotides: TGCGCCAGCAGCCCTGACGGACAGGGGTTCGCCGGGGAGCTGTTTTTT. Amino acid sequence: CASSPDGQGFAGELFF.

This clonotype was seen a handful of times. The rearrangement joins TRBV6-1 to TRBJ1-1; no clear D. The CDR3 sequence is 16 residues long. V lost 0 bases, J lost 5 bases, and 16 bases lay in between. CDR1 and CDR2 (germline): MNHNS, SASEGT. CDR3 coding DNA: TGTGCCAGCAGTGAAGCTAGCCCCTGGCTGGGGACTGAAGCTTTCTTT. This encodes CASSEASPWLGTEAFF.

A few counts support this clonotype. The J gene is TRBJ2-1, the V gene TRBV3-1; maybe TRBD2 (5 bases). V lost 1 base and J 5 bases, leaving 9 bases between the germline ends. Germline CDR1 LGHDT, CDR2 YNNKEL (reference sequence). The CDR3 contains 14 residues. The CDR3 nucleotides are TGTGCCAGCAGCCAAGGGGCAGCGGACAATGAGCAGTTCTTC. It encodes CASSQGAADNEQFF.

The chain uses TRBV5-1 and TRBJ2-5; possibly TRBD1 for D (6 bases). The CDR3 contains 15 residues. The V gene lost 4 bases and the J gene lost 1 base, with 14 bases spanning the gap. The germline V gene encodes CDR1 SGHRS and CDR2 YFSETQ. In DNA, the CDR3 is TGCGCCAGCAGCGGCAGGGGAGATCTCCAAGAGACCCAGTACTTC. This codes for CASSGRGDLQETQYF.

This sequence joins TRBV10-3 and TRBJ2-7, with a possible D match to TRBD1 (5 bases). The CDR3 is 14 amino acids. Germline CDR1 ENHRY, CDR2 SYGVKD. Trimming pared 2 bases from V and 3 bases from J, leaving 11 bases between. The CDR3 region has the DNA TGTGCCATCAGTGAGGGGGCACCCCTCTACGAGCAGTACGTC. Amino acid sequence: CAISEGAPLYEQYV.

About this clonotype itself: This likely comes from a read error, as the CDR3 has no conserved phenylalanine or tryptophan at its end. This chain uses TRBV20-1 with TRBJ2-1, with 8 bases fitting TRBD2. Germline values: CDR1 DFQATT, CDR2 SNEGSKA (reference sequence). There are 13 residues in the CDR3. V was pared by 5 bases and J by 9 bases, with 9 bases of the junction left unmatched. The CDR3 spells CSAHKREYIEQFY. DNA for the CDR3: TGCAGTGCTCATAAGCGGGAGTATATTGAGCAGTTCTAC.

CDR3 bases: TGTGCCACCAGTGAGCAAGGACTAGCGGGAGTCGGGGAGCTGTTTTTT. This translates into CATSEQGLAGVGELFF. The gene calls are TRBV24-1 and TRBJ2-2; 13 bases fit TRBD2. CDR1 is KGHDR, CDR2 SFDVKD, per germline. Unmatched junction bases numbered 5, after V lost 4 bases and J lost 7 bases. CDR3 length: 16 amino acids.

This clonotype was observed a handful of times. V gene TRBV27 combines with J gene TRBJ2-5; TRBD2 might be the D (6 bases). Germline CDR1 is MNHEY and CDR2 is SMNVEV (reference sequence). V gave up 5 bases and J gave up 1 base, with 17 bases separating them. The CDR3 length is 16 residues. The CDR3 nucleotides read TGTGCCAGCAGTATTGGGGTCTGGACTACCCAAGAGACCCAGTACTTC. This codes for CASSIGVWTTQETQYF.

V gene TRBV20-1 combines with J gene TRBJ1-1, with D perhaps TRBD1 (6 bases). The CDR3 is made up of 13 amino acids. V shed 2 bases and J shed 2 bases, with 9 bases lying between them. In germline, CDR1 is DFQATT, CDR2 SNEGSKA (reference sequence). The CDR3 spells CSARKGVNTEAFF. DNA of the CDR3: TGCAGTGCTAGAAAGGGGGTCAACACTGAAGCTTTCTTT.

The chain couples TRBV6-5 to TRBJ2-3; possibly TRBD2 for D (6 bases). V was clipped by 4 bases and J by 3 bases, with 11 bases between them. The CDR3 extends over 14 amino acids. Germline lookup yields CDR1 MNHEY and CDR2 SVGAGI. The CDR3 region is CASSSLARTDTQYF. DNA of the CDR3: TGTGCCAGCAGTTCTCTAGCGAGGACAGATACGCAGTATTTT.

The rearrangement joins TRBV12-3 or TRBV12-4 to TRBJ1-3; no reliable D call. The V gene lost 4 bases and the J gene lost 6 bases, with 13 bases spanning the gap. The CDR3 spans 14 residues. The CDR3: CASSSGMVQNTIYF. The CDR3 DNA sequence: TGTGCCAGCAGTTCCGGGATGGTGCAAAACACCATATATTTT.

This clonotype turned up a few times. J is TRBJ1-2 and V is TRBV12-3 or TRBV12-4; weak D call: TRBD1 (5 bases). The CDR3 contains 14 residues. V lost 3 bases and J lost 4, with 12 bases in between. CDR3 loop: CASSFAQAGYGYTF. The CDR3 DNA reads TGTGCCAGCAGTTTTGCACAGGCGGGCTATGGCTACACCTTC.

The CDR3: CASSVGRGTYNEQFF. The CDR3 nucleotides read TGTGCCAGCAGCGTGGGGCGGGGTACCTACAATGAGCAGTTCTTC. The chain has TRBV9 and TRBJ2-1; weak D call: TRBD2 (6 bases). The V and J ends lost 2 bases and 2 bases respectively, with 11 bases between them. Per the germline V gene, CDR1 is SGDLS and CDR2 is YYNGEE. The CDR3 totals 15 residues.

This clonotype was seen a few times. The J gene is TRBJ1-1, the V gene TRBV29-1; no firm D call. Germline V gene data show CDR1 as SQVTM and CDR2 as ANQGSEA. The CDR3 consists of 10 residues. V shed 4 bases and J shed 5 bases, with 5 bases lying between them. The CDR3 is CSVARTEAFF. CDR3 nucleotides: TGCAGCGTTGCGAGGACTGAAGCTTTCTTT. Based on the CDR3 plus reference TRBV29-1 and TRBJ1-1, the full variable domain is SAVISQKPSRDICQRGTSLTIQCQVDSQVTMMFWYRQQPGQSLTLIATANQGSEATYESGFVIDKFPISRPNLTFSTLTVSNMSPEDSSIYLCSVARTEAFFGQGTRLTVV.

This clonotype was observed a handful of times. The chain recombines TRBV29-1 with TRBJ2-7, with 8 bases fitting TRBD1. There are 15 residues in the CDR3. With V trimmed by 7 bases and J by 5 bases, 16 bases remained unmatched. Germline CDR1 and CDR2: SQVTM and ANQGSEA. CDR3 nucleotide sequence: TGCAGCGCGACCCTCGGCGCAGGGGGCCTGGACGAGCAGTACTTC. Translating it yields CSATLGAGGLDEQYF.